The 22 T cell receptor beta chains below all came from one sample that was sequenced in a study of T cell responses to AZD1222 COVID-19 vaccine. Profiling relied on immunoSEQ multiplex PCR, and the TCRdb table lists in-frame clones only, not all of them. The sample has about 170,000 clones; approximately 92% are singletons. The sequencing used peripheral blood, collected on day 0 of AZD1222 vaccination. The source of these receptors is an adult in good health.

The chain combines TRBV10-2 with TRBJ2-2; maybe TRBD1 (6 bases). V lost 10 bases and J lost 9, with 12 bases in between. Germline CDR1 and CDR2: WSHSY and SAAADI. The CDR3 sequence is 11 residues long. CDR3 nucleotide sequence: TGCGCCATACAGGGTTTTCGGGAGCTGTTTTTT. Its protein is CAIQGFRELFF.

The rearrangement joins TRBV5-4 to TRBJ2-5; D is ambiguous. The CDR3 contains 14 residues. CDR1 and CDR2 (germline): SGHNT, YYREEE (reference sequence). The V and J ends lost 0 bases and 5 bases respectively, with 11 bases between them. CDR3 protein: CASSLGFPPETQYF. The CDR3, as DNA: TGTGCCAGCAGCTTGGGTTTCCCCCCGGAGACCCAGTACTTC.

The chain combines TRBV21-1 with TRBJ2-7; the table's D gene call, TRBD2, was not cross checked with the DNA. TRBV21-1 is a listed pseudogene. The CDR3 extends over 16 amino acids. The CDR3: CASSNPFGGLAYEQYF. CDR3 nucleotides: TGTGCCAGCAGCAACCCTTTCGGAGGACTAGCCTACGAGCAGTACTTC.

J is TRBJ1-4 and V is TRBV5-1; 8 nucleotides line up with TRBD1. The length of the CDR3 is 14 residues. Germline-derived CDR1 and CDR2 are SGHRS and YFSETQ. Trimming removed 1 base from V and 5 bases from J; junction bases left unmatched: 1. CDR3 bases: TGCGCCAGCAGCTTGAGGACAGGGAATGAAAAACTGTTTTTT. It encodes CASSLRTGNEKLFF.

The V call is TRBV7-9, the J call TRBJ2-2; D is unresolved. The V gene lost 5 bases and the J gene lost 2 bases, with 6 bases spanning the gap. This CDR3 spans 13 amino acids. Germline CDR1 and CDR2: SEHNR and FQNEAQ (reference sequence). CDR3 sequence (DNA): TGTGCCAGCAGCCGACTTAACACCGGGGAGCTGTTTTTT. This encodes CASSRLNTGELFF.

The chain combines TRBV4-2 with TRBJ2-1; either TRBD1 or TRBD2 may fit D (7 bases each). The CDR3 runs 16 residues. Germline V gene data show CDR1 as LGHNA and CDR2 as YNFKEQ. Between the trimmed V and J ends, which lost 3 bases and 4 bases, there was a span of 16 bases. The CDR3 here is CASSQYSGTEYNEQFF. In DNA, the CDR3 is TGTGCCAGCAGCCAGTACAGCGGGACAGAGTACAATGAGCAGTTCTTC.

V and J are TRBV5-6 and TRBJ2-7; no definite D call. Germline V gives CDR1 SGHDT, CDR2 YYEEEE. The length of the CDR3 is 13 residues. V lost 4 bases and J 3 bases, leaving 11 bases between the germline ends. CDR3 sequence reads: CASSTGRLYEQYF. The CDR3 DNA follows: TGTGCCAGCAGCACCGGACGGCTCTACGAGCAGTACTTC.

The rearrangement uses TRBV14 and TRBJ2-7; D is unclear. CDR1 SGHDN and CDR2 FVKESK come from the germline V gene. Deletions cut 3 bases from V and 0 bases from J, with 12 bases between. The CDR3 totals 15 residues. CDR3 loop: CASSHAMLASYEQYF. DNA of the CDR3: TGTGCCAGCAGCCACGCGATGCTGGCCTCCTACGAGCAGTACTTC.

The chain recombines TRBV9 with TRBJ2-1, with TRBD2 identical over 7 bases. Trimming took 3 bases from V and 7 from J; bases not matched to a gene: 22. Germline V gene data show CDR1 as SGDLS and CDR2 as YYNGEE. The CDR3 sequence is 19 residues long. Here the CDR3 DNA reads TGTGCCAGCAGCGCCTCTCTAATCCCTGGCGGGAGAACACCTAATGAGCAGTTCTTC. It is translated as CASSASLIPGGRTPNEQFF.

J is TRBJ1-1 and V is TRBV11-2; the D gene is possibly TRBD1 (5 bases). CDR3 size: 15 residues. V lost 1 base and J lost 1, with 10 bases in between. Germline CDR1 reads SGHAT; CDR2 reads FQNNGV. The CDR3 sequence is CASSLVTGQNTEAFF. The CDR3 DNA follows: TGTGCCAGCAGCTTAGTTACGGGGCAGAACACTGAAGCTTTCTTT. Full variable domain (missing parts from reference TRBV11-2 and TRBJ1-1): EAGVAQSPRYKIIEKRQSVAFWCNPISGHATLYWYQQILGQGPKLLIQFQNNGVVDDSQLPKDRFSAERLKGVDSTLKIQPAKLEDSAVYLCASSLVTGQNTEAFFGQGTRLTVV.

V usage is TRBV18 and J usage is TRBJ1-5; no clear D gene. The germline V gene encodes CDR1 KGHSH and CDR2 LQKENI. V was cut by 6 bases and J by 4 bases, with 16 bases left in between. The CDR3 loop spans 15 amino acids. Here the CDR3 reads CASSAEGGGNQPQHF. The CDR3 bases are TGTGCCAGCTCGGCCGAGGGCGGAGGGAATCAGCCCCAGCATTTT.

This chain connects TRBV9 to TRBJ1-3, with D perhaps TRBD1 (5 bases). Trimming cost V 3 bases and J 4 bases, with 20 bases left between them. Germline V CDR1 and CDR2: SGDLS, YYNGEE. This CDR3 comprises 17 residues. The CDR3 reads CASSAQVGALDGNTIYF. CDR3 nucleotide sequence: TGTGCCAGCAGCGCGCAGGTCGGGGCCTTGGACGGAAACACCATATATTTT.

The rearrangement uses TRBV11-2 and TRBJ1-1; D may be TRBD1 (5 bases). CDR1 and CDR2 from the germline V gene are SGHAT and FQNNGV. Trimming took 0 bases from V and 8 from J, leaving 10 bases between them. The CDR3 sequence is 13 residues long. The CDR3 DNA reads as TGTGCCAGCAGCTTAGATATGGGGCTGGAAGCTTTCTTT. Residues: CASSLDMGLEAFF.

The chain joins TRBV7-9 to TRBJ1-6, with D maybe TRBD1 (5 bases). CDR1 and CDR2 (germline): SEHNR, FQNEAQ (reference sequence). Trimming pared 5 bases from V and 10 bases from J, leaving 18 bases between. The CDR3 contains 15 residues. The CDR3: CASSPDRRGVSPLHF. CDR3 bases: TGTGCCAGCAGCCCTGACAGAAGGGGTGTGTCACCCCTCCACTTT.

This chain connects TRBV18 to TRBJ1-3; D not certain. CDR3 size: 13 residues. V lost 2 bases and J lost 2, with 4 bases in between. Per the germline V gene, CDR1 is KGHSH and CDR2 is LQKENI. The CDR3 DNA reads as TGTGCCAGCTCACCAGGGACTGGAAACACCATATATTTT. It specifies CASSPGTGNTIYF.

This sequence joins TRBV10-2 and TRBJ1-2; D call uncertain. V was clipped by 3 bases and J by 3 bases, with 5 bases between them. This CDR3 contains 12 residues. Germline V CDR1 and CDR2: WSHSY, SAAADI. The CDR3 reads CASSDKDYGYTF. Here the CDR3 DNA reads TGCGCCAGCAGTGACAAAGACTATGGCTACACCTTC.

The genes are TRBV12-3 or TRBV12-4 and TRBJ1-3, with D unclear. CDR3 length equals 12 residues. V gave up 6 bases and J gave up 4 bases, with 7 bases separating them. CDR3 region: CASRRWGNTIYF. Written as DNA, the CDR3 is TGTGCCAGCAGAAGGTGGGGAAACACCATATATTTT.

The genes are TRBV9 and TRBJ1-6, with 8 bases matching TRBD1. The germline CDR1 and CDR2 sequences are SGDLS and YYNGEE. With V trimmed by 4 bases and J by 10 bases, 13 bases remained unmatched. The CDR3 has 16 amino acids. The CDR3 nucleotides read TGTGCCAGCAGCCCCGGGACAGGCACGTCCGGGTCACCCCTCCACTTT. Protein: CASSPGTGTSGSPLHF. Variable domain in full (rest from reference TRBV9 and TRBJ1-6): DSGVTQTPKHLITATGQRVTLRCSPRSGDLSVYWYQQSLDQGLQFLIQYYNGEERAKGNILERFSAQQFPDLHSELNLSSLELGDSALYFCASSPGTGTSGSPLHFGNGTRLTVT.

This rearrangement joins TRBV2 to TRBJ1-5; a weak D match, TRBD1 (5 bases). CDR3 size: 15 residues. Germline CDR1 and CDR2: SNHLY and FYNNEI. The V end was cut by 6 bases, the J end by 5 bases, with 17 bases between. For the CDR3, the DNA is TGTGCCAGCAGATGGAACGGGGGAATGGATCAGCCCCAGCATTTT. Translated: CASRWNGGMDQPQHF.

The rearrangement uses TRBV6-5 and TRBJ2-3, with D perhaps TRBD1 (5 bases). CDR3 size: 14 residues. Looked up from germline, CDR1 is MNHEY and CDR2 is SVGAGI. V was pared by 6 bases and J by 11 bases, with 21 bases between. Here the CDR3 reads CASRPTMGPGKQYF. CDR3 DNA: TGTGCCAGCAGACCGACGATGGGGCCTGGAAAGCAGTATTTT.

V gene TRBV29-1 combines with J gene TRBJ2-1; the match to TRBD2 covers 10 bases. There are 14 residues in the CDR3. The J segment lost 7 bases and the V segment lost 6 bases, leaving 9 bases of the junction unmatched. Germline assignment: CDR1 SQVTM and CDR2 ANQGSEA. The DNA of the CDR3 is TGCAGCGTCAGATTTAGCGGGGGGCTAAATGAGCAGTTCTTC. As protein: CSVRFSGGLNEQFF.

Comments on this clone: The junction departs from germline at one end; a sequencing error may be responsible. The chain is built from TRBV7-7 and TRBJ2-1, with TRBD2 identical over 8 bases. This CDR3 region has 16 residues. Germline loops: CDR1 SSHAT, CDR2 FNYEAQ (reference sequence). The CDR3 protein is CASSPAGTSSYNEQFF. DNA of the CDR3: TGTGCTAGCAGCCCCGCCGGGACTAGCTCCTACAATGAGCAGTTCTTC.